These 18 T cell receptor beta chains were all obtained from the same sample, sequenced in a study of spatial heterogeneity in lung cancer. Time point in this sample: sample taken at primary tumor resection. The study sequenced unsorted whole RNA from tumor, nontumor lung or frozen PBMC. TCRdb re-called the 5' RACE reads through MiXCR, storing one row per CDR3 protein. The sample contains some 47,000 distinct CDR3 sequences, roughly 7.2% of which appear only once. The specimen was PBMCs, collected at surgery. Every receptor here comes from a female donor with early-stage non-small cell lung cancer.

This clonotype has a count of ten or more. In nucleotides, the CDR3 is TGTGCCAGCAGCTTAATTCACACCGGGGAGCTGTTTTTT. Translated: CASSLIHTGELFF. The chain links TRBV7-7 to TRBJ2-2; D not resolved. CDR3 size: 13 residues. Trimming pared 2 bases from V and 3 bases from J, leaving 4 bases between. The V gene's germline CDR1 is SSHAT and CDR2 FNYEAQ (reference sequence).

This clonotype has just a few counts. The CDR3 sequence is CAWDAGTRNQPQHF. The CDR3 nucleotides are TGTGCCTGGGACGCCGGGACACGAAATCAGCCCCAGCATTTT. The V gene is TRBV30, the J gene TRBJ1-5, with D maybe TRBD1 (6 bases). V was clipped by 5 bases and J by 4 bases, with 15 bases between them. The CDR3 consists of 14 residues. Looked up from germline, CDR1 is GTSNPN and CDR2 is SVGIG (reference sequence).

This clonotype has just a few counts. CDR3 sequence (DNA): TGTGGATCAAGTGAGAAGCGGGGGGCTCCCGATCAGCCCCAGCATTTT. It codes for CGSSEKRGAPDQPQHF. V is TRBV19 and J is TRBJ1-5, with D perhaps TRBD1 (6 bases). Per germline, CDR1 LNHDA and CDR2 SQIVND (reference sequence). CDR3 length: 16 residues. The whole variable domain, remainder taken from reference TRBV19 and TRBJ1-5, is DGGITQSPKYLFRKEGQNVTLSCEQNLNHDAMYWYRQDPGQGLRLIYYSQIVNDFQKGDIAEGYSVSREKKESFPLTVTSAQKNPTAFYLCGSSEKRGAPDQPQHFGDGTRLSIL.

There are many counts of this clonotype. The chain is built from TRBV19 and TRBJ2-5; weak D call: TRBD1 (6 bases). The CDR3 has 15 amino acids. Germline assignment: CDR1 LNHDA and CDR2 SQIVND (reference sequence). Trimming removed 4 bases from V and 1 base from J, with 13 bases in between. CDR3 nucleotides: TGTGCCAGTAGTACACAGGGTAGCCCCCAAGAGACCCAGTACTTC. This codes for CASSTQGSPQETQYF.

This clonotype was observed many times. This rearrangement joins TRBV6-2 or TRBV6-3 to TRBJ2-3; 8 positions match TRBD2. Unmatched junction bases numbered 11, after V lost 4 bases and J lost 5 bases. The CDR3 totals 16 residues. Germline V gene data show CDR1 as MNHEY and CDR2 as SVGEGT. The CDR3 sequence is CASSWRRGGQGDTQYF. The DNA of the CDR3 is TGTGCCAGCAGTTGGCGGCGCGGGGGGCAGGGAGATACGCAGTATTTT.

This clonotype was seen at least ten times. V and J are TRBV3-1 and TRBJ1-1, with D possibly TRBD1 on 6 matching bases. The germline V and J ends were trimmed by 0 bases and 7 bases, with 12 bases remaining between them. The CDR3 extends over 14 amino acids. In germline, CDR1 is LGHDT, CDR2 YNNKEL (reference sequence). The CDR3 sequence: CASSQDQGFYEAFF. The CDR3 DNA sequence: TGTGCCAGCAGCCAAGATCAGGGGTTCTATGAAGCTTTCTTT.

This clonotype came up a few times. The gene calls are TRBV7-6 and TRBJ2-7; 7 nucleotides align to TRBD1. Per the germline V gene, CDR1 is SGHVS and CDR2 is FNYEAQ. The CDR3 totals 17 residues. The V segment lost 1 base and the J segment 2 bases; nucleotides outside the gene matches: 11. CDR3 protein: CASSLGVGQERTYEQYF. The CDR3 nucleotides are TGTGCCAGCAGCTTAGGAGTAGGACAGGAGCGAACCTACGAGCAGTACTTC.

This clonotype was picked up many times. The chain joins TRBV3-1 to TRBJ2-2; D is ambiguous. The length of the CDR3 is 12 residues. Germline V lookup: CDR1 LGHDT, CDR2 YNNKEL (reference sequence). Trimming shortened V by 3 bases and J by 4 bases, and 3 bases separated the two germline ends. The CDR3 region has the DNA TGTGCCAGCAGCCAGACCACCGGGGAGCTGTTTTTT. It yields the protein CASSQTTGELFF.

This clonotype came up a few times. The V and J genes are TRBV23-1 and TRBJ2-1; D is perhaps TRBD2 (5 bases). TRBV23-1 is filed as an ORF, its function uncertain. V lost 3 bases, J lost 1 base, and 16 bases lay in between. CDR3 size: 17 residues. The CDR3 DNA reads TGCGCCAGCAGTCATCGCCCCGTCCGGGGTTCCTACAATGAGCAGTTCTTC. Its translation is CASSHRPVRGSYNEQFF.

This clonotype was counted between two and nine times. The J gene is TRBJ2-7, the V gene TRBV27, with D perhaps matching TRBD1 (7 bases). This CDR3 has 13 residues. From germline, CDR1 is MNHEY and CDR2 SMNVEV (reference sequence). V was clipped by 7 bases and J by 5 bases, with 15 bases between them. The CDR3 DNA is TGTGCCAGCAAATTCAGGGGGGCCAACGAGCAGTACTTC. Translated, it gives CASKFRGANEQYF.

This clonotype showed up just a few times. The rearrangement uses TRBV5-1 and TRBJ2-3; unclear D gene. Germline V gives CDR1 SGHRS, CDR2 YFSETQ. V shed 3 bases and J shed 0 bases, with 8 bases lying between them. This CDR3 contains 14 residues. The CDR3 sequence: CASSSSDSTDTQYF. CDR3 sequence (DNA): TGCGCCAGCAGCTCTTCGGATAGCACAGATACGCAGTATTTT.

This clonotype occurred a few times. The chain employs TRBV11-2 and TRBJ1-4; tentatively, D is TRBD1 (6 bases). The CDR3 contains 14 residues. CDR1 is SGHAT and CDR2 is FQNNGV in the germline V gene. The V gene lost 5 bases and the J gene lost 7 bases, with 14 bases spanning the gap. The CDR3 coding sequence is TGTGCCAGCAGCCTAGGGGGTAACGGTGAAAAACTGTTTTTT. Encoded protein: CASSLGGNGEKLFF. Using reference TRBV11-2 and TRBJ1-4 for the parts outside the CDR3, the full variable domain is EAGVAQSPRYKIIEKRQSVAFWCNPISGHATLYWYQQILGQGPKLLIQFQNNGVVDDSQLPKDRFSAERLKGVDSTLKIQPAKLEDSAVYLCASSLGGNGEKLFFGSGTQLSVL.

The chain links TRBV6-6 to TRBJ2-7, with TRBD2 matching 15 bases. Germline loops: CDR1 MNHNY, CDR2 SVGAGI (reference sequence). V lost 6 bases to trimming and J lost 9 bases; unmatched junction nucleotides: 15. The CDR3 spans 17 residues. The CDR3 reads CASSNGAPGLAGGGQYF. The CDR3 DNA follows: TGTGCCAGCAGCAATGGCGCCCCGGGACTAGCGGGGGGAGGGCAGTACTTC.

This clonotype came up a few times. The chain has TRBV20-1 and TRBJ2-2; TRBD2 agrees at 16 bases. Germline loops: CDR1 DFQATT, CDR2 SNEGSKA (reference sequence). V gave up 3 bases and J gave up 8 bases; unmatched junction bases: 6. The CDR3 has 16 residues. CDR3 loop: CSARTGTSGGAGELFF. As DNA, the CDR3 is TGCAGTGCTAGGACCGGGACTAGCGGGGGGGCGGGGGAGCTGTTTTTT.

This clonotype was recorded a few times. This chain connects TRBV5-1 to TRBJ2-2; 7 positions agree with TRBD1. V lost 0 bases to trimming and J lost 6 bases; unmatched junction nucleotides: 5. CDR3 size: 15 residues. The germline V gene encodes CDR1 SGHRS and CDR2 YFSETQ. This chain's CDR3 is CASSLGSGTAGELFF. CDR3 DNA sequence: TGCGCCAGCAGCTTGGGATCAGGGACAGCCGGGGAGCTGTTTTTT.

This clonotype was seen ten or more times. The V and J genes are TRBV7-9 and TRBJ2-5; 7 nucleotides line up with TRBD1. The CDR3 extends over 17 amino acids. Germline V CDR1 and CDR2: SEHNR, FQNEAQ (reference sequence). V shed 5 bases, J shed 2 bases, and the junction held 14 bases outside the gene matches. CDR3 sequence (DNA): TGTGCCAGCAGCCCGCCCGACGGACAGGCTTTTCAAGAGACCCAGTACTTC. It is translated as CASSPPDGQAFQETQYF.

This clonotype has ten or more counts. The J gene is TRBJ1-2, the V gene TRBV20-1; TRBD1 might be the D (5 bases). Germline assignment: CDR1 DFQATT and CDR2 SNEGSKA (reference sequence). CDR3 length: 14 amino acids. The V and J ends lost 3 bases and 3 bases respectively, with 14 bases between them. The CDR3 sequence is CSARRGFVDYGYTF. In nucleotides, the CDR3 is TGCAGTGCTAGGCGGGGCTTTGTGGACTATGGCTACACCTTC.

CDR3 in amino acids: CASKRSSNQPQHF. The CDR3 coding sequence is TGTGCCAGCAAACGCAGTAGCAATCAGCCCCAGCATTTT. The chain uses TRBV6-5 and TRBJ1-5, with no clear D. CDR1 is MNHEY and CDR2 is SVGAGI in the germline V gene. V was shortened by 7 bases and J by 0 bases, with 7 bases between the two germline ends. The CDR3 sequence is 13 residues long.